This entry features one TCR beta chain sequence. This specimen belongs to a study of T cell changes during pregnancy in multiple sclerosis. This CDR3 contains 16 residues. Data came from immunoSEQ multiplex PCR; TCRdb stores just in-frame clones and leaves some out. The table records roughly 54,000 clones, 92% of them present only once. The V gene is TRBV21-1, the J gene TRBJ2-3; the table's TRBD2 call for D was not verified on the DNA. TRBV21-1 is tagged as a pseudogene. The sequence was collected from a female donor with multiple sclerosis, enrolled in a pregnancy study. The input for sequencing was CD4+ T cells from peripheral blood mononuclear cells, taken after pregnancy. The CDR3 coding sequence is TGTGCCAGCAGCGGTACTAGCGGTTTTTCCACAGATACGCAGTATTTT. Translated, it gives CASSGTSGFSTDTQYF.